The T cell receptor (beta chain) described here comes from a study of blood T cell repertoires in COVID-19. About the study: Samples came from the United States, Italy and Spain, spanning acute and convalescent COVID-19. The cDNA or gDNA used as material had been derived from T cells, B-cell-depleted T cells, or PBMCs.

The authors' processing: Nucleated cell number was recorded as an estimate derived from reference gene primer amplification. Clones were read by immunoSEQ multiplex PCR, and TCRdb kept only the in-frame ones, dropping some. Clone size and the V and J calls come from that table; the DNA yielded D and trimming. The table lists around 220,000 clones, 88% of them singletons. The source is a man aged 18 to 29 with active or convalescent COVID-19. Material for sequencing was peripheral blood.

CDR3 protein: CASSPGLAGAYEQYF. The DNA for the CDR3 is TGTGCCAGCAGCCCGGGACTAGCGGGAGCCTACGAGCAGTACTTC. This chain uses TRBV9 with TRBJ2-7; 14 positions match TRBD2. Losses at the gene ends were 4 bases for V and 2 bases for J; bases not matched to a gene: 2. CDR1 SGDLS and CDR2 YYNGEE come from the germline V gene. The CDR3 contains 15 residues.